These T cell receptor beta chains were read from a single sample in a study of blood T cell repertoires in COVID-19. The method was immunoSEQ multiplex PCR; TCRdb's version includes in-frame clones alone and lacks a portion of them. Of 100,000 to 150,000 clones in the sample, roughly 78% were seen once. Material for sequencing was peripheral blood. Source of these receptors: a man in his 60s with active or convalescent COVID-19. The CDR3 runs from the conserved cysteine through the conserved F or W. Each record gives: J gene, D gene, V gene, clone size, CDR3 protein, CDR3 DNA. The D gene is left open where the match is weak. Size is omitted from some rows. Given values are once, few, many or a class for expanded clones.

>TRBJ1-2|TRBD1|TRBV10-2|few
CASSEGGQGANYGYTF
TGCGCCAGCAGTGAGGGGGGACAGGGCGCTAACTATGGCTACACCTTC
>TRBJ2-3|-|TRBV20-1|-
CSRGVTDTQYF
TGCAGTCGCGGGGTAACAGATACGCAGTATTTT
>TRBJ2-1|-|TRBV7-8|-
CASSSRGGYNEQFF
TGTGCCAGCAGCTCGCGAGGGGGCTACAATGAGCAGTTCTTC
>TRBJ2-7|TRBD1|TRBV5-1|-
CASSLAGGANYEQYF
TGCGCCAGCAGCTTGGCAGGGGGCGCCAACTACGAGCAGTACTTC
>TRBJ2-3|-|TRBV7-3|-
CASSSTTTTDTQYF
TGTGCCAGCAGCTCCACTACTACAACAGATACGCAGTATTTT
>TRBJ2-7|TRBD1|TRBV28|-
CASSSGQLDYEQYF
TGTGCCAGCAGTTCGGGACAGTTGGACTACGAGCAGTACTTC
>TRBJ2-1|TRBD2|TRBV6-2/TRBV6-3|-
CASSYGGRSYNEQFF
TGTGCCAGCAGTTATGGCGGGAGGTCCTACAATGAGCAGTTCTTC
>TRBJ2-5|-|TRBV5-8|-
CASSYSTETQYF
TGTGCCAGCAGCTACTCTACGGAGACCCAGTACTTC
>TRBJ2-5|-|TRBV18|-
CASSEALAPVSETQYF
TGTGCCAGCTCCGAAGCCCTAGCGCCAGTTTCCGAGACCCAGTACTTC
>TRBJ2-7|TRBD1|TRBV27|-
CASSFSGTAYYEQYF
TGTGCCAGCAGTTTCTCGGGGACAGCCTACTACGAGCAGTACTTC
>TRBJ1-4|-|TRBV29-1|few
CSAREDSSGEKLFF
TGCAGCGCCCGAGAGGATAGCAGTGGAGAAAAACTGTTTTTT
>TRBJ2-1|-|TRBV27|-
CASSPLGGGNEQFF
TGTGCCAGCAGTCCCCTGGGTGGCGGGAATGAGCAGTTCTTC
>TRBJ1-5|-|TRBV12-3/TRBV12-4|-
CASRLGGNQPQHF
TGTGCCAGCAGGCTGGGCGGCAATCAGCCCCAGCATTTT
>TRBJ2-7|TRBD2|TRBV2|-
CASSEARLAGGSEQYF
TGTGCCAGCAGTGAAGCGCGGCTAGCGGGAGGATCCGAGCAGTACTTC
>TRBJ2-7|-|TRBV5-1|-
CASSLRGYEQYF
TGCGCCAGCAGCTTACGCGGATACGAGCAGTACTTC
>TRBJ2-1|TRBD1|TRBV7-2|few
CASRTGTGINEQFF
TGTGCCAGCAGGACCGGGACAGGGATCAATGAGCAGTTCTTC
>TRBJ2-4|TRBD1|TRBV14|-
CASSQMGQGAENIQYF
TGTGCCAGCAGCCAAATGGGACAGGGGGCGGAAAACATTCAGTACTTC
>TRBJ2-7|-|TRBV6-5|once
CASSDTNGAYEQYF
TGTGCCAGCAGCGATACAAACGGGGCCTACGAGCAGTACTTC
>TRBJ1-4|-|TRBV29-1|-
CSADVGATEKLFF
TGCAGCGCCGATGTGGGGGCAACTGAAAAACTGTTTTTT
>TRBJ1-5|-|TRBV6-5|-
CASSYSARGGQPQHF
TGTGCCAGCAGTTACTCAGCCAGGGGCGGCCAGCCCCAGCATTTT
>TRBJ2-7|TRBD2|TRBV30|-
CAWSVHPGGRRGEQYF
TGTGCCTGGAGTGTACACCCGGGAGGACGGCGGGGGGAGCAGTACTTC
>TRBJ2-5|TRBD2|TRBV9|-
CASSVEGSGVKETQYF
TGTGCCAGCAGCGTAGAGGGTAGCGGGGTAAAAGAGACCCAGTACTTC
>TRBJ2-7|-|TRBV5-1|-
CASSFFQGPREEQYF
TGCGCCAGCAGCTTTTTTCAGGGGCCTAGGGAAGAGCAGTACTTC
>TRBJ2-5|TRBD2|TRBV7-2|-
CASSLARLARETQYF
TGTGCCAGCAGCTTAGCCCGACTAGCCCGGGAGACCCAGTACTTC
>TRBJ2-1|-|TRBV4-3|-
CASSQARDNEQFF
TGCGCCAGCAGCCAAGCGCGGGACAATGAGCAGTTCTTC
>TRBJ1-1|-|TRBV28|-
CASSLGASNTEAFF
TGTGCCAGCAGTTTAGGGGCGTCGAACACTGAAGCTTTCTTT
>TRBJ1-6|-|TRBV7-9|-
CASSLTGSSYNSPLHF
TGTGCCAGCAGCTTAACCGGGAGCTCCTATAATTCACCCCTCCACTTT
>TRBJ1-4|-|TRBV5-4|-
CASSLARGARTNEKLFF
TGTGCCAGCAGCTTGGCCCGGGGGGCACGAACTAATGAAAAACTGTTTTTT
>TRBJ2-7|-|TRBV7-2|-
CASSSGPREMGEQYF
TGTGCCAGCAGCTCGGGACCCCGGGAGATGGGCGAGCAGTACTTC
>TRBJ2-2|TRBD1|TRBV7-2|-
CASSLGQATGELFF
TGTGCCAGCAGCCTAGGACAGGCCACCGGGGAGCTGTTTTTT
>TRBJ2-7|-|TRBV7-2|few
CASRLSGYEQYF
TGTGCCAGCAGACTTAGCGGCTACGAGCAGTACTTC
>TRBJ2-1|-|TRBV7-2|-
CASSPRRPNEQFF
TGTGCCAGCAGCCCGAGGCGCCCAAATGAGCAGTTCTTC
>TRBJ1-5|TRBD1|TRBV19|-
CASSPRDRGGNQPQHF
TGTGCCAGTAGTCCCCGGGACAGGGGGGGCAATCAGCCCCAGCATTTT
>TRBJ1-1|TRBD1|TRBV5-1|once
CASSGRQGQNTEAFF
TGCGCCAGCAGCGGAAGACAGGGACAGAACACTGAAGCTTTCTTT
>TRBJ1-1|-|TRBV27|few
CASTFRQAVRNTEAFF
TGTGCCAGCACCTTCCGACAGGCCGTTAGGAACACTGAAGCTTTCTTT
>TRBJ2-2|-|TRBV7-9|-
CASSDSLPTGELFF
TGTGCCAGCAGCGACTCCTTACCCACCGGGGAGCTGTTTTTT
>TRBJ1-3|-|TRBV6-5|-
CASSLREGNTIYF
TGTGCCAGCAGCCTTCGCGAAGGAAACACCATATATTTT
>TRBJ1-3|-|TRBV4-2|many
CASSPGQPGGNTIYF
TGTGCCAGCAGCCCAGGACAGCCGGGTGGAAACACCATATATTTT
>TRBJ2-1|-|TRBV4-1|once
CASSRRTQKVGNEQFF
TGCGCCAGCAGCCGACGGACTCAAAAGGTGGGGAATGAGCAGTTCTTC
>TRBJ1-5|-|TRBV6-2/TRBV6-3|medium-sized
CASSYETLRQANNQPQHF
TGTGCCAGCAGTTACGAAACCCTACGACAGGCCAACAATCAGCCCCAGCATTTT
>TRBJ2-1|TRBD1|TRBV29-1|-
CSVEDPTRGPSYEQFF
TGCAGCGTTGAAGATCCGACCAGGGGGCCTAGCTATGAGCAGTTCTTC
>TRBJ1-5|TRBD1|TRBV19|few
CATAGTGILGGNQPQHF
TGTGCCACCGCCGGGACAGGGATTTTGGGTGGCAATCAGCCCCAGCATTTT
>TRBJ2-5|TRBD2|TRBV5-6|-
CASSPAGGRETQYF
TGTGCCAGCAGCCCGGCGGGAGGCCGAGAGACCCAGTACTTC